The 25 T cell receptor beta chains listed next were all sequenced from one sample in a study of monozygotic twins with inflammatory bowel disease (dated by TCRdb to between 2018 and 2021). Libraries came from 5' RACE. The sequencer was an Illumina HiSeq 2500. Following TCRdb reprocessing, every CDR3 protein sequence forms one entry, and DNA is not provided. The table for this sample shows about 200,000 distinct CDR3 sequences. The top ten constitute 6% to 9% of the sample. The sequencing input was blood. The receptors come from a human donor with ulcerative colitis or Crohn's disease, or a healthy co-twin of an affected twin (not recorded which).

The CDR3 sequence is CASSRDGQGTQYF. The gene calls are TRBV5-6 and TRBJ2-3; the TCRdb call, TRBD2, lacks DNA for checking. Germline CDR1 SGHDT, CDR2 YYEEEE. There are 13 residues in the CDR3.

The chain recombines TRBV3-1 with TRBJ1-2. CDR3 length: 13 residues. Germline V gives CDR1 LGHDT, CDR2 YNNKEL (reference sequence). The CDR3 is CASSQDGIYGYTF. The whole variable domain, remainder taken from reference TRBV3-1 and TRBJ1-2, is DTAVSQTPKYLVTQMGNDKSIKCEQNLGHDTMYWYKQDSKKFLKIMFSYNNKELIINETVPNRFSPKSPDKAHLNLHINSLELGDSAVYFCASSQDGIYGYTFGSGTRLTVV.

V gene TRBV24-1 combines with J gene TRBJ2-1; TCRdb designates TRBD2, a call that cannot be tested without DNA. This CDR3 has 14 amino acids. CDR1 KGHDR and CDR2 SFDVKD come from the germline V gene. The CDR3 is CATSETGGPNEQFF.

This chain links TRBV9 with TRBJ2-7; absent DNA, TCRdb's TRBD1 call cannot be checked. CDR1 SGDLS and CDR2 YYNGEE come from the germline V gene. The CDR3 is 14 residues long. This CDR3 reads CASSVGQLPYEQYF.

The rearrangement joins TRBV3-1 to TRBJ2-5; absent DNA, TCRdb's TRBD2 call cannot be checked. Germline V lookup: CDR1 LGHDT, CDR2 YNNKEL (reference sequence). CDR3 length: 19 amino acids. The CDR3 here is CASSQDTVQGTSLEETQYF.

The V and J genes are TRBV20-1 and TRBJ2-1; as DNA is missing, the TRBD2 call by TCRdb cannot be tested. The CDR3 is 15 residues long. Per germline, CDR1 DFQATT and CDR2 SNEGSKA (reference sequence). This CDR3 reads CSARGTGSSYNEQFF.

This rearrangement joins TRBV7-9 to TRBJ2-2; no DNA is available, so the TRBD1 call from TCRdb remains unchecked. There are 15 residues in the CDR3. CDR1 is SEHNR, CDR2 FQNEAQ, per germline (reference sequence). CDR3 residues: CASSAGTGYTGELFF.

The chain has TRBV3-1 and TRBJ2-1. Looked up from germline, CDR1 is LGHDT and CDR2 is YNNKEL (reference sequence). This CDR3 comprises 16 residues. The CDR3 sequence: CASAKEEVSSYNEQFF.

V usage is TRBV13 and J usage is TRBJ2-7; checking the TCRdb D call of TRBD2 is not possible without DNA. The CDR3 consists of 15 residues. The germline V gene has CDR1 PRHDT and CDR2 FYEKMQ (reference sequence). This CDR3 is CASSLSSGRALEQYF. Complete variable domain (other parts from reference TRBV13 and TRBJ2-7): AAGVIQSPRHLIKEKRETATLKCYPIPRHDTVYWYQQGPGQDPQFLISFYEKMQSDKGSIPDRFSAQQFSDYHSELNMSSLELGDSALYFCASSLSSGRALEQYFGPGTRLTVT.

The V call is TRBV27, the J call TRBJ2-1; TCRdb lists TRBD2, though no DNA is available to test this call. The CDR3 has 15 residues. Per the germline V gene, CDR1 is MNHEY and CDR2 is SMNVEV (reference sequence). The CDR3 spells CASSLLGGKDQKQFF.

V gene TRBV10-3 combines with J gene TRBJ2-7; TCRdb selects TRBD1, and the lack of DNA leaves this call unchecked. The CDR3 covers 14 residues. The V gene's germline CDR1 is ENHRY and CDR2 SYGVKD. CDR3 in amino acids: CAINFDRYSYEQYF.

The V and J genes are TRBV3-1 and TRBJ2-7; TCRdb's assignment of TRBD1 cannot be checked, as there is no DNA. Germline CDR1 and CDR2: LGHDT and YNNKEL (reference sequence). This CDR3 contains 12 residues. The CDR3 loop is CASSSTGFEQYF.

The chain links TRBV7-7 to TRBJ2-2; TCRdb designates TRBD1, a call that cannot be tested without DNA. The CDR3 spans 16 residues. Germline V gene lookup returns CDR1 SSHAT and CDR2 FNYEAQ (reference sequence). CDR3 residues: CASSPGTGPNTGELFF.

The gene calls are TRBV5-1 and TRBJ2-7; without DNA, the TCRdb call of TRBD1 cannot be checked. The CDR3 is made up of 14 amino acids. Germline V CDR1 and CDR2: SGHRS, YFSETQ. The CDR3 sequence is CASSPGLVVYEQYF.

The CDR3 loop is CASSPGADSRGQPQHF. V gene TRBV4-3 combines with J gene TRBJ1-5; with no DNA, the TCRdb D assignment of TRBD1 cannot be verified. This CDR3 comprises 16 residues. Germline loops: CDR1 LGHNA, CDR2 YSLEER.

This rearrangement joins TRBV25-1 to TRBJ2-5; as DNA is missing, the TRBD2 call by TCRdb cannot be tested. The CDR3 totals 18 residues. The germline V gene has CDR1 MGHDK and CDR2 SYGVNS. CDR3 in amino acids: CASSEGNRGPRGQETQYF.

The chain is built from TRBV20-1 and TRBJ2-1. The CDR3 totals 15 residues. The germline V gene has CDR1 DFQATT and CDR2 SNEGSKA (reference sequence). CDR3: CSARRSSGTYNEQFF.

The chain employs TRBV20-1 and TRBJ2-5; the TCRdb call, TRBD1, lacks DNA for checking. This CDR3 has 11 amino acids. Germline CDR1 DFQATT, CDR2 SNEGSKA (reference sequence). CDR3 amino acids: CSALPTVTQYF.

The V gene is TRBV5-1, the J gene TRBJ2-2; the D call from TCRdb, TRBD1, cannot be confirmed without DNA. Germline CDR1 and CDR2: SGHRS and YFSETQ. The CDR3 totals 16 residues. The CDR3 protein is CASSTGQGGNTGELFF.

This sequence joins TRBV7-2 and TRBJ1-1. CDR3 length: 14 amino acids. Germline V CDR1 and CDR2: SGHTA, FQGNSA. The CDR3 protein is CASSLPIMNTEAFF.

The gene calls are TRBV12-3 or TRBV12-4 and TRBJ1-1; TCRdb's assignment of TRBD1 cannot be checked, as there is no DNA. The CDR3 covers 17 residues. The chain's CDR3 is CASSRIDRPNFNTEAFF.

The chain recombines TRBV5-1 with TRBJ2-1; the D call of TRBD2 rests on TCRdb alone, since no DNA is present to check it. The CDR3 totals 11 residues. Germline loops: CDR1 SGHRS, CDR2 YFSETQ. This CDR3 reads CASSYLHEQFF.

The chain joins TRBV6-2 or TRBV6-3 to TRBJ1-1. Looked up from germline, CDR1 is MNHEY and CDR2 is SVGEGT. The CDR3 has 14 amino acids. CDR3 loop: CASSYPRSTDEAFF.

The gene calls are TRBV5-1 and TRBJ2-3. The germline V gene encodes CDR1 SGHRS and CDR2 YFSETQ. The CDR3 has 11 amino acids. This CDR3 is CASRETDTQYF.

The chain combines TRBV11-2 with TRBJ2-3. Germline CDR1 and CDR2: SGHAT and FQNNGV. This CDR3 is built from 15 residues. CDR3 in amino acids: CASSFGLFTGDTQYF.